What follows describes a single T cell receptor (beta chain). V lost 6 bases, J lost 4 bases, and 19 bases lay in between. Germline V gene data show CDR1 as KGHSH and CDR2 as LQKENI. The CDR3 is 15 residues long. These data originate in a study of blood T cell repertoires in COVID-19. For the study at large: The origin of the acute and convalescent COVID-19 samples was the United States, Italy and Spain. PBMCs, B-cell-depleted T cells, or T cells provided the cDNA or gDNA that made up the material.

In the original analysis: The assay estimated nucleated cells by amplifying reference gene primers. TCRdb's copy holds only in-frame clones and misses some; the assay was immunoSEQ multiplex PCR. V and J calls and clone size come straight from that table; D and trimming were deduced from the DNA. The repertoire holds 95,000 or so clones, with 89% as singletons. Sequencing was performed on peripheral blood. This clonotype was obtained from a woman between 65 and 79 years old with acute or convalescent COVID-19. The V and J genes are TRBV18 and TRBJ2-7; no firm D call. The CDR3 is CASSRSVQNLYEQYF. The CDR3 region has the DNA TGTGCCAGCTCGCGGTCGGTGCAAAACTTGTACGAGCAGTACTTC.